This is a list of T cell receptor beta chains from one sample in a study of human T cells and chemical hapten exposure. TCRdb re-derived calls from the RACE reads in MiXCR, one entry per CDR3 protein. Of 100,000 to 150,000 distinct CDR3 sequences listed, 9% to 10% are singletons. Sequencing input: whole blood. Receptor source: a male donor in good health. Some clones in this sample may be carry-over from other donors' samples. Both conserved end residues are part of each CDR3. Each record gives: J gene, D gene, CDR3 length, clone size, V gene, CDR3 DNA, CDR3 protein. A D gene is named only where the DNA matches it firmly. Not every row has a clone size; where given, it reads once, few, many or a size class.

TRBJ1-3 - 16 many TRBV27 TGTGCCAGCAGTCCTGGGAGAGCCGAAAGTGGAAACACCATATATTTT CASSPGRAESGNTIYF
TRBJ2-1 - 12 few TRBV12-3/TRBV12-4 TGTGCCAGTGGACAGAGATACAATGAGCAGTTCTTC CASGQRYNEQFF
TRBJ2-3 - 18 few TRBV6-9 TGTGCCAGCAGTTATTGGGTGTGTGGGCAGTGTAGCACAGATACGCAGTATTTT CASSYWVCGQCSTDTQYF
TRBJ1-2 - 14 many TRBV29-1 TGCAGCGTTGGCCCCCCAGGGTCTAACTATGGCTACACCTTC CSVGPPGSNYGYTF
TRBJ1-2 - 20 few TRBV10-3 TGTGCCATCAGTGAGTCGATTAAGTGGTCGGGGGGCCCCGTTAACTATGGCTACACCTTC CAISESIKWSGGPVNYGYTF
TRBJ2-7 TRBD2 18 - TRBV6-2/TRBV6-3 TGTGCCAGCAGTTCCAAGACTAGCGGGGGCCTATTCTCCTACGAGCAGTACTTC CASSSKTSGGLFSYEQYF
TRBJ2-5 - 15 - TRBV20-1 TGCAGTGTTGGTCGAAGGTCAGCAACCCAAGAGACCCAGTACTTC CSVGRRSATQETQYF
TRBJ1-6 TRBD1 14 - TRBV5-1 TGCGCCAGCAGCCCGGGACAGAAGGACTCACCCCTCCACTTT CASSPGQKDSPLHF
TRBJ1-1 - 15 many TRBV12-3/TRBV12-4 TGTGCCAGCAGTCCCTATGGGATCAAGAACACTGAAGCTTTCTTT CASSPYGIKNTEAFF
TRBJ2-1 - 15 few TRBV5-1 TGCGCCAGCAGCTTGGAGCTAAGCCTCTACAATGAGCAGTTCTTC CASSLELSLYNEQFF
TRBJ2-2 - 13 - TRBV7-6 TGTGCCAGCAGCTTAGCGGGCCACGGGGAGCTGTTTTTT CASSLAGHGELFF
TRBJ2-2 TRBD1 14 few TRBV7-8 TGTGCCAGCAGCAGGACAGGGGTCACCGGGGAGCTGTTTTTT CASSRTGVTGELFF
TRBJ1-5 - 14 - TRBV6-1 TGTGCCAGCAGTGTAACAGGTAGCAATCAGCCCCAGCATTTT CASSVTGSNQPQHF
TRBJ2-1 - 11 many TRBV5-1 TGCGCCAGCATGACCTACAATGAGCAGTTCTTC CASMTYNEQFF
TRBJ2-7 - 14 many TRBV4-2 TGTGCCAGCAGCCAAGAGGGCAGGGGTCCCGAGCAGTACTTC CASSQEGRGPEQYF
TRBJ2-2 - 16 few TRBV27 TGTGCCAGCAGTTTAGGGGCGGGAAAGCTCACCGGGGAGCTGTTTTTT CASSLGAGKLTGELFF
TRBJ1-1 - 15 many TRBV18 TGTGCCAGCTCACCAAGGACAGCAGAAAACACTGAAGCTTTCTTT CASSPRTAENTEAFF
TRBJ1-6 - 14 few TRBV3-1 TGTGCCAGCAGCCAAGTTGAAGGAAATTCACCCCTCCACTTT CASSQVEGNSPLHF
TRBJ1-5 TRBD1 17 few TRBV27 TGTGCCAGCAGTCCAACATGGACAGGGAGAGTGGATCAGCCCCAGCATTTT CASSPTWTGRVDQPQHF
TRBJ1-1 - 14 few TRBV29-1 TGCAGCGTTGGCTTCACGGGGAAGCGCACTGAAGCTTTCTTT CSVGFTGKRTEAFF
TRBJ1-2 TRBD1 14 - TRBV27 TGTGCCAGCAGTGCTGGACAGGGCGGCTATGGCTACACCTTC CASSAGQGGYGYTF
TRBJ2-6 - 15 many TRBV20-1 TGCAGTGCTAGAGAGGGATTCTCTGGGGCCAACGTCCTGACTTTC CSAREGFSGANVLTF
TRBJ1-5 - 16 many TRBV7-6 TGTGCCAGCAGCGACGTCCGGGGCAGAGGCAATCAGCCCCAGCATTTT CASSDVRGRGNQPQHF
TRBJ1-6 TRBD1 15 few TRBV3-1 TGTGCCAGCAGCACTCCGGGACAGGGGAACTCACCCCTCCACTTT CASSTPGQGNSPLHF
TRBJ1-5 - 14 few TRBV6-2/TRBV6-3 TGTGCCAGCAGTTACAGAGGGAGTGATCAGCCCCAGCATTTT CASSYRGSDQPQHF
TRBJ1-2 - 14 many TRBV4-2 TGTGCCAGCAGCCAGGACGGACAGACCTATGGCTACACCTTC CASSQDGQTYGYTF
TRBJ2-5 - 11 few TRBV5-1 TGCGCCAGCAACGGTGAAGAGACCCAGTACTTC CASNGEETQYF
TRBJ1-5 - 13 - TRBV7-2 TGTGCCAGCAGCTTAGATCAGGAACAGCCCCAGCATTTT CASSLDQEQPQHF
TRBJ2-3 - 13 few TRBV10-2 TGCGCCAGCAGTGAACGGTACACAGATACGCAGTATTTT CASSERYTDTQYF